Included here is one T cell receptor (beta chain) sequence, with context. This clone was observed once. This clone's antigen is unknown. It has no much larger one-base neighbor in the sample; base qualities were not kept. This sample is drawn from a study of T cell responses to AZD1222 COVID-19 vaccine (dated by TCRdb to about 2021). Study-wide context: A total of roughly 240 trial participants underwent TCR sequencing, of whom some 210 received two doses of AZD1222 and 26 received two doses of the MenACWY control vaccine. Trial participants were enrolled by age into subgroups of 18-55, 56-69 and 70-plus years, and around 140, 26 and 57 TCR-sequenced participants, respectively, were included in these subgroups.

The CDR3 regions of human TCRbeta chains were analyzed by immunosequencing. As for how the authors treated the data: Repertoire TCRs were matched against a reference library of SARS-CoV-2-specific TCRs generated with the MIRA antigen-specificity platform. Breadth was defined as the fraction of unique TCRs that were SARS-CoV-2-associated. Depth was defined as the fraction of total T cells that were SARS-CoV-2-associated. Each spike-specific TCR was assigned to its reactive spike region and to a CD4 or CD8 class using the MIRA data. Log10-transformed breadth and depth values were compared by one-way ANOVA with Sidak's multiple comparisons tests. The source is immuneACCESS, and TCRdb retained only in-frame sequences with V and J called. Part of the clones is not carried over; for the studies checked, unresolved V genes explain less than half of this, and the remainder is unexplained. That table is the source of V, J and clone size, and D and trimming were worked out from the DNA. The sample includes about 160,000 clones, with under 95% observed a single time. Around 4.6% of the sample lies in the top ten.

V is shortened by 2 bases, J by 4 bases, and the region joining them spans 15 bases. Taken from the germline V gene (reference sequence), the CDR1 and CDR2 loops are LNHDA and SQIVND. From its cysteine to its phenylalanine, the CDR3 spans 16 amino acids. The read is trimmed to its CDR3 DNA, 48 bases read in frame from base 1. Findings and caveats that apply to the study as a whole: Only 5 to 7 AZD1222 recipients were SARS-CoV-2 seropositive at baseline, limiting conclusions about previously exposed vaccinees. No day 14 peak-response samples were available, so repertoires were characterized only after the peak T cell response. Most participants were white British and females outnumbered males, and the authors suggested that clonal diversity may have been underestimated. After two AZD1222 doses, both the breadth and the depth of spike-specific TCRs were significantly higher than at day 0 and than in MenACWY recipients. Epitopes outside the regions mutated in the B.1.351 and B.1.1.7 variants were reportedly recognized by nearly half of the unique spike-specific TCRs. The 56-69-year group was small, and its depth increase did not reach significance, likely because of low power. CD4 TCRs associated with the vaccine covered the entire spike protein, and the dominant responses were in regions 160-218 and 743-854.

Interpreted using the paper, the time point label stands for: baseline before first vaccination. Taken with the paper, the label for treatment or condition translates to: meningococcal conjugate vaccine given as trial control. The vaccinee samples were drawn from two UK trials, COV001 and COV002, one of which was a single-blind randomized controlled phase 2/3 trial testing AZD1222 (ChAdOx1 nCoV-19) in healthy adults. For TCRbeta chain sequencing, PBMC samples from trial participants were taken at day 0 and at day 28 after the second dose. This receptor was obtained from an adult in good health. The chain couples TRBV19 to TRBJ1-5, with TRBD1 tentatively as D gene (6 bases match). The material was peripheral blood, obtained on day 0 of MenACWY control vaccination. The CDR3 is CASSIPLYRDNQPQHF. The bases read TGTGCCAGTAGTATACCCCTTTACAGGGATAATCAGCCCCAGCATTTT.